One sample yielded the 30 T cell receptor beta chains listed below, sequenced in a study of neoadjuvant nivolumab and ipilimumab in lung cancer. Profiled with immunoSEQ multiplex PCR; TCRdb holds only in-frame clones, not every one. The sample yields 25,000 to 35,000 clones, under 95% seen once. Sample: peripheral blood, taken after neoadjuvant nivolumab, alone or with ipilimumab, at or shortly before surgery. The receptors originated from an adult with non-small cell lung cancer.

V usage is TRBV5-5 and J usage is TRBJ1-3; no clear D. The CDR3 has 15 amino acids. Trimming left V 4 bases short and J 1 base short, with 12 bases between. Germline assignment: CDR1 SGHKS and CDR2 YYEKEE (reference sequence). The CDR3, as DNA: TGTGCCAGCAGCCGGGTTGTCGGTTCTGGAAACACCATATATTTT. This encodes CASSRVVGSGNTIYF.

CDR3 sequence (DNA): TGTGCCAGCAGCCCCCCCGGCGGCCGGGGCCCTGGGAACACTGAAGCTTTCTTT. Protein product: CASSPPGGRGPGNTEAFF. J is TRBJ1-1 and V is TRBV5-4, with a possible D match to TRBD1 (5 bases). V gave up 4 bases and J gave up 1 base, with 23 bases separating them. Germline values: CDR1 SGHNT, CDR2 YYREEE (reference sequence). The CDR3 is 18 amino acids. Full variable domain (rest looked up from reference TRBV5-4 and TRBJ1-1): ETGVTQSPTHLIKTRGQQVTLRCSSQSGHNTVSWYQQALGQGPQFIFQYYREEENGRGNFPPRFSGLQFPNYSSELNVNALELDDSALYLCASSPPGGRGPGNTEAFFGQGTRLTVV.

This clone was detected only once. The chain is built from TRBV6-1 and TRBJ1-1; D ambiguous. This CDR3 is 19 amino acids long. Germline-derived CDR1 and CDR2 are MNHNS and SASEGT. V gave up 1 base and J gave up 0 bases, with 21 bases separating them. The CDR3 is CASSEVVSGGILVNTEAFF. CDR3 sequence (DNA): TGTGCCAGCAGTGAAGTAGTTAGTGGAGGGATTTTGGTGAACACTGAAGCTTTCTTT.

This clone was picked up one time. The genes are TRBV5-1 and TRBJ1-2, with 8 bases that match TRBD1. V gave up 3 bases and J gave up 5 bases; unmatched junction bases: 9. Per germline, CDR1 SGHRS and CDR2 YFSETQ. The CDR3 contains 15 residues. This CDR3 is CASSSRPGTGYGYTF. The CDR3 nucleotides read TGCGCCAGCAGCTCCCGACCCGGGACAGGATATGGCTACACCTTC.

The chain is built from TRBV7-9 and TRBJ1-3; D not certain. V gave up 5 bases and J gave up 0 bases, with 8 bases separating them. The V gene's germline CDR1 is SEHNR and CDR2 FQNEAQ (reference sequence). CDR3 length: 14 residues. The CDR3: CASSKESSGNTIYF. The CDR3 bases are TGTGCCAGCAGCAAGGAAAGCTCTGGAAACACCATATATTTT.

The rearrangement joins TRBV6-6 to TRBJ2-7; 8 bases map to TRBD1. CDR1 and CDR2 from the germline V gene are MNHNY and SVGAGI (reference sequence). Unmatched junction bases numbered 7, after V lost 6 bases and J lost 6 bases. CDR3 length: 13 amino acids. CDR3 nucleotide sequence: TGTGCCAGCAGGGGCAGGGGGCGCGTCGAGCAGTACTTC. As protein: CASRGRGRVEQYF.

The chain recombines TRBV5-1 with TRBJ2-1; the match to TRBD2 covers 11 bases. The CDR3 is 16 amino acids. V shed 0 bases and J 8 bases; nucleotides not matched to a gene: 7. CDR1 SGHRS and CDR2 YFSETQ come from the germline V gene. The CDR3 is CASSLDYSGRGDEQFF. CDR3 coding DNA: TGCGCCAGCAGCTTGGATTATAGCGGGAGGGGCGATGAGCAGTTCTTC.

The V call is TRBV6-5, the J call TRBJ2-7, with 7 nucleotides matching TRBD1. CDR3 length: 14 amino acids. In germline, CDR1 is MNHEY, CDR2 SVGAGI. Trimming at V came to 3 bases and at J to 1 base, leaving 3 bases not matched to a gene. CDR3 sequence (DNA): TGTGCCAGCAGTTATAGGGGACAGTCCTACGAGCAGTACTTC. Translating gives CASSYRGQSYEQYF.

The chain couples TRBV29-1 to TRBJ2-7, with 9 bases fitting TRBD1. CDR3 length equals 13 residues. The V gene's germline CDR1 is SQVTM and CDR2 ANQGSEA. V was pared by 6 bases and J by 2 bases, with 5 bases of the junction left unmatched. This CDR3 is CSVGQGTAYEQYF. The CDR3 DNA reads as TGCAGCGTCGGACAGGGGACTGCCTACGAGCAGTACTTC.

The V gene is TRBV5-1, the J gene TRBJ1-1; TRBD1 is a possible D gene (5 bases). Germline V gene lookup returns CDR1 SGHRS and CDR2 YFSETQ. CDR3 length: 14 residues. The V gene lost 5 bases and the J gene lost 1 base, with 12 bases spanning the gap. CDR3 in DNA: TGCGCCAGCAGTTACAGGCAGCAGAACACTGAAGCTTTCTTT. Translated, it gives CASSYRQQNTEAFF. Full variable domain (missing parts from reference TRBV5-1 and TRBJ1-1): KAGVTQTPRYLIKTRGQQVTLSCSPISGHRSVSWYQQTPGQGLQFLFEYFSETQRNKGNFPGRFSGRQFSNSRSEMNVSTLELGDSALYLCASSYRQQNTEAFFGQGTRLTVV.

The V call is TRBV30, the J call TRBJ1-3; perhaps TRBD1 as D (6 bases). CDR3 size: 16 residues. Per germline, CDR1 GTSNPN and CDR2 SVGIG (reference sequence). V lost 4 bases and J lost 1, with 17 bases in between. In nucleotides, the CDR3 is TGTGCCTGGATAAAGGGGGGGGGCTCATCTGGAAACACCATATATTTT. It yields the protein CAWIKGGGSSGNTIYF.

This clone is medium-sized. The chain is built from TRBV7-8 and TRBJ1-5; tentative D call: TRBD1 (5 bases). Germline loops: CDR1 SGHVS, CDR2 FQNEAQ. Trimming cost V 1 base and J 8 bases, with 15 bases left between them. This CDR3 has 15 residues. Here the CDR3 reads CASSLVPGAMEPQHF. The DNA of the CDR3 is TGTGCCAGCAGCTTAGTCCCCGGGGCGATGGAGCCCCAGCATTTT.

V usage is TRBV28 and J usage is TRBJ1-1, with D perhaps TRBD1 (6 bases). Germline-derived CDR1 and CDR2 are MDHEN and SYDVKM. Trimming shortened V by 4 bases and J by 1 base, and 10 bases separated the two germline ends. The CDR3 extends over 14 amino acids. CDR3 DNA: TGTGCCAGCAGTTCAGGGGAAGGGAACACTGAAGCTTTCTTT. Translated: CASSSGEGNTEAFF. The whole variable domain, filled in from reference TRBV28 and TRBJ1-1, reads DVKVTQSSRYLVKRTGEKVFLECVQDMDHENMFWYRQDPGLGLRLIYFSYDVKMKEKGDIPEGYSVSREKKERFSLILESASTNQTSMYLCASSSGEGNTEAFFGQGTRLTVV.

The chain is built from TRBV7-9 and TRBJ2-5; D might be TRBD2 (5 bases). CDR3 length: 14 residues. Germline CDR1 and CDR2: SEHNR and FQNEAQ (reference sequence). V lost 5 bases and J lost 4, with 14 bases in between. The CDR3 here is CASSPTLAGETQYF. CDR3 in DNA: TGTGCCAGCAGCCCCACCCTGGCGGGAGAGACCCAGTACTTC.

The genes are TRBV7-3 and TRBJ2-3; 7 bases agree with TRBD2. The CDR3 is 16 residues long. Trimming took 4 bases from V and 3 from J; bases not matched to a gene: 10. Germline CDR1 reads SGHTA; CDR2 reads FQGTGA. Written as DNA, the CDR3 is TGTGCCAGCAGCTCTAATGGCGGGAGAGGGACAGATACGCAGTATTTT. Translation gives CASSSNGGRGTDTQYF. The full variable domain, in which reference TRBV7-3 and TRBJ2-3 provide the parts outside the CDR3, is GAGVSQTPSNKVTEKGKYVELRCDPISGHTALYWYRQSLGQGPEFLIYFQGTGAADDSGLPNDRFFAVRPEGSVSTLKIQRTERGDSAVYLCASSSNGGRGTDTQYFGPGTRLTVL.

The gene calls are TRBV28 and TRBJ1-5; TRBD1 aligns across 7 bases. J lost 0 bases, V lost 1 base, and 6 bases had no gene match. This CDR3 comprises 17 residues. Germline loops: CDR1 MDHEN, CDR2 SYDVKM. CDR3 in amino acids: CASSLYRDSYSNQPQHF. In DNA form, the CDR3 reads TGTGCCAGCAGTTTATACCGGGACAGTTATAGCAATCAGCCCCAGCATTTT.

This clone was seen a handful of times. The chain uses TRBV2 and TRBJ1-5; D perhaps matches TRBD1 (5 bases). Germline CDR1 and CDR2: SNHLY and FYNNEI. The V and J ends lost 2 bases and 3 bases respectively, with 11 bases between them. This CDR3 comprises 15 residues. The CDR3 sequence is CASSESPRANQPQHF. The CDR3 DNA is TGTGCCAGCAGTGAATCCCCCAGGGCCAATCAGCCCCAGCATTTT. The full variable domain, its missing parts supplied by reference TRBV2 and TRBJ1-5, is EPEVTQTPSHQVTQMGQEVILRCVPISNHLYFYWYRQILGQKVEFLVSFYNNEISEKSEIFDDQFSVERPDGSNFTLKIRSTKLEDSAMYFCASSESPRANQPQHFGDGTRLSIL.

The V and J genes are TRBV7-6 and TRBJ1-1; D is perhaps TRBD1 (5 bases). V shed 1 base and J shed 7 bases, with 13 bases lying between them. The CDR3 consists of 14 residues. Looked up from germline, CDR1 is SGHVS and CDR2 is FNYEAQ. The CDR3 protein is CASSLEAGLGEAFF. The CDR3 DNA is TGTGCCAGCAGCTTAGAGGCAGGGCTCGGTGAAGCTTTCTTT.

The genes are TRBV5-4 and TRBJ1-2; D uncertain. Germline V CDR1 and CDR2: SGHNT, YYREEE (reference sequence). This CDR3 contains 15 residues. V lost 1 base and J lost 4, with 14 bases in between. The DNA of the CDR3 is TGTGCCAGCAGCTTGACGACTGAGCCACTCTATGGCTACACCTTC. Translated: CASSLTTEPLYGYTF.

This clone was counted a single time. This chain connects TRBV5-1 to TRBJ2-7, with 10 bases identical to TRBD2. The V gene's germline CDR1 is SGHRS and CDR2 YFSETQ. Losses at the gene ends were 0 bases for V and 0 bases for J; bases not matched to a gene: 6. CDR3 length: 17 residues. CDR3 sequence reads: CASSLVLAGASSYEQYF. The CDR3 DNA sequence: TGCGCCAGCAGCTTGGTTCTAGCGGGAGCGAGCTCCTACGAGCAGTACTTC.

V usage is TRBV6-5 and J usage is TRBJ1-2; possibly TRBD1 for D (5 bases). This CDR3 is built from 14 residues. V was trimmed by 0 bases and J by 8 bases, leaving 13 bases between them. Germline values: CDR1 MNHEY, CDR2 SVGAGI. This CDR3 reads CASSYSGTPGGYTF. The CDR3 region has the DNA TGTGCCAGCAGTTACTCGGGGACGCCTGGAGGCTACACCTTC.

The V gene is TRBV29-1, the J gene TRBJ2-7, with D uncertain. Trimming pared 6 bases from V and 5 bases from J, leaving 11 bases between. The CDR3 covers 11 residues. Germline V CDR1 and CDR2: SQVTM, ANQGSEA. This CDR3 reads CSVSGRNEQYF. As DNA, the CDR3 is TGCAGCGTCTCCGGACGCAACGAGCAGTACTTC.

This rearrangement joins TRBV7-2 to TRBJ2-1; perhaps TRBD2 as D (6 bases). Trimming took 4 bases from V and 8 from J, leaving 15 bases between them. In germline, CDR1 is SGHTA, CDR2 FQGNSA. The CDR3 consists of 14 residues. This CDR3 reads CASSWRPSVDEQFF. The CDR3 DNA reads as TGTGCCAGCAGCTGGAGGCCTAGCGTCGATGAGCAGTTCTTC. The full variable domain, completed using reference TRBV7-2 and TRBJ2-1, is GAGVSQSPSNKVTEKGKDVELRCDPISGHTALYWYRQSLGQGLEFLIYFQGNSAPDKSGLPSDRFSAERTGGSVSTLTIQRTQQEDSAVYLCASSWRPSVDEQFFGPGTRLTVL.

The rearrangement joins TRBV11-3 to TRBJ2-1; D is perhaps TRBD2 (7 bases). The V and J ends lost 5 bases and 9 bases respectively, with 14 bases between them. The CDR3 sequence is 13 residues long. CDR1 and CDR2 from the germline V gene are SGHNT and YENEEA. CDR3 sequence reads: CASSEGGGTEQFF. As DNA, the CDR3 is TGTGCCAGCAGCGAAGGGGGGGGAACTGAGCAGTTCTTC.

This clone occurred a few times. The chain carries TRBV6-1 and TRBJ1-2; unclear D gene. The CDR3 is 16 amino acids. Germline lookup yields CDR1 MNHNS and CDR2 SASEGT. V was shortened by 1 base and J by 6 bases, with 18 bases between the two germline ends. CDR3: CASSEVGIPNRDGYTF. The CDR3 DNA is TGTGCCAGCAGTGAAGTGGGGATACCTAATCGGGATGGCTACACCTTC.

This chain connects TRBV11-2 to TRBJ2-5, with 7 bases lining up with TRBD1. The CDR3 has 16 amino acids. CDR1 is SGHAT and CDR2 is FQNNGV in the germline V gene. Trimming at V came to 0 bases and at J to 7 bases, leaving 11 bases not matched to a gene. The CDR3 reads CASSLDPRQGKGTQYF. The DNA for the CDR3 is TGTGCCAGCAGCTTAGATCCAAGACAGGGTAAAGGGACCCAGTACTTC.

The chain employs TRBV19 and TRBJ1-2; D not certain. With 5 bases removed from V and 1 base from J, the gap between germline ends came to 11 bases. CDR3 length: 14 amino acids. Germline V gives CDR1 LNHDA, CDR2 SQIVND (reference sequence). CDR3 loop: CASSPPQINYGYTF. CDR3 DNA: TGTGCCAGTAGTCCCCCTCAGATTAACTATGGCTACACCTTC.

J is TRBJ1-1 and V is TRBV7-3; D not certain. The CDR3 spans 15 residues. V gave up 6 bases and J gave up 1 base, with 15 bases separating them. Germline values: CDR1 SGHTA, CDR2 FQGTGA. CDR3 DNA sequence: TGTGCCAGCAGTTTAGATCGTTGGGGGAACACTGAAGCTTTCTTT. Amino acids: CASSLDRWGNTEAFF.

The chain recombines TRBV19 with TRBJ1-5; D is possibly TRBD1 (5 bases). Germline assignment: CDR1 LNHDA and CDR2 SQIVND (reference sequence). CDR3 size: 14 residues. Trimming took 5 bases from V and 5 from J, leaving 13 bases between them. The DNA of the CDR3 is TGTGCCAGTAGTCATCTCAGGGACTATCAGCCCCAGCATTTT. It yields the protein CASSHLRDYQPQHF.

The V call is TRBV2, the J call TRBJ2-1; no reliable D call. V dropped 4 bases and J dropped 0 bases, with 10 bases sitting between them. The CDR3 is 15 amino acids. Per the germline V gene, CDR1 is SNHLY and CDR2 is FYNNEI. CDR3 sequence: CASSAQESSYNEQFF. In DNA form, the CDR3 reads TGTGCCAGCAGTGCTCAGGAGAGCTCCTACAATGAGCAGTTCTTC.